Listed below are T cell receptor beta chains from one sample, sequenced in a study of T cell responses to AZD1222 COVID-19 vaccine. TCRdb's table, derived via immunoSEQ multiplex PCR, lists solely in-frame clones and lacks some. Seen here are about 140,000 clones, roughly 89% observed once, and the top ten hold approximately 1.5%. The material was peripheral blood, obtained on day 0 of AZD1222 vaccination. The receptors originated from an adult in good health. CDR3s leave out the opening cysteine and the closing phenylalanine or tryptophan. Clone size is given for some rows only: seen once, a few or many times, or a class if the clone is expanded.

clone_size v_call cdr3_aa
- TRBV12-3/TRBV12-4 ASRLAAQETQY
- TRBV9 ASSVGGSGSSYNEQF
once TRBV6-5 AGGWTTERGQY
once TRBV4-1 ASSRSQADYEQY
- TRBV5-5 ASSLSSGRQETQY
- TRBV4-1 ASSQPTGGLYGYT
once TRBV30 AWSVGRLGNQPQH
- TRBV19 ASSIRTDNEKLF
- TRBV19 ASSIVNGNTSPLH
- TRBV7-6 ASSSPRGSSSYNEQF
- TRBV27 ASGFTGAGYGYT
- TRBV12-3/TRBV12-4 ASSGAGEQY
- TRBV6-5 ASRPTGEPEAF
- TRBV6-5 ASSDSPSSYEQY
- TRBV6-5 ASDFAGTEYEQY
- TRBV2 ASSVDGRLSYEQY
once TRBV5-4 ATKSGNEQF
- TRBV11-2 ASSSPGTGVTDTQY
- TRBV6-5 ASSYSGTGGEQF
- TRBV5-1 ASSPLRQGITNSPLH
- TRBV11-2 ASSSIRDGGNTIY
- TRBV19 ASSIFRGGGETQY
- TRBV19 ASSIAGDNQPQH
- TRBV27 ASSPRVPGQGVTEQY
- TRBV19 ASMGGREAF
few TRBV5-4 ASSSLDSVRGYT
- TRBV10-3 AISDHGDGDQPQH
once TRBV5-6 ASSLTPNTGELF
- TRBV12-3/TRBV12-4 ASSRTGPSLIY
- TRBV29-1 SVRRGGREAGELF
- TRBV3-1/TRBV3-2 ASSLGGRGDEQF
- TRBV18 ASSSIPGRRGYEQY
once TRBV4-1 ASSQYSLVKAEQF
- TRBV19 ASSIAQGRSSWGYT
- TRBV25-1 ASSEPATNEKLF
- TRBV11-2 ASSFLPGSGSTDTQY
- TRBV30 AWSRGTSQPQH
- TRBV2 ASSEDRVGGPNYNEQF
- TRBV29-1 SVETVANYGYT
- TRBV4-1 ASSQIQGFQF
- TRBV19 ASSPGQGALVQY
- TRBV6-1 ASSESEDRGWTEAF
few TRBV5-1 ATTGEVGTEAF
once TRBV29-1 SAQDPGETQY
- TRBV28 ASSLASQGRSYT
- TRBV5-1 ASSSGQGAGYGYT
- TRBV23-1 ASNPGKGYEQY
- TRBV7-9 ASSLGWGEQY
- TRBV7-3 ASSLSDRMNTEAF
- TRBV2 ASSGRARGEQF
- TRBV11-1 ASSLAENTEAF
- TRBV7-9 ASSRTTRSTGELF